The source of this TCR beta chain is a study of blood T cell repertoires in COVID-19. Across the study: Acute and convalescent COVID-19 specimens originated in the United States, Italy and Spain.

The data were produced by immunoSEQ multiplex PCR, yet TCRdb's version contains in-frame clones alone and is incomplete. Here the sample spans roughly 150,000 clones, around 84% being singletons. The V end was cut by 2 bases, the J end by 9 bases, with 20 bases between. This CDR3 has 16 residues. The V gene's germline CDR1 is MNHNY and CDR2 SVGAGI (reference sequence). This clone was detected only once. The clonotype comes from a human donor in a cohort sampled during active COVID-19. This chain uses TRBV6-6 with TRBJ2-1, with D tentatively TRBD1 (8 bases). Sequencing was done on a sample of peripheral blood. CDR3 loop: CASSYTGGVQGSEQFF. CDR3 bases: TGTGCCAGCAGTTACACAGGGGGGGTTCAGGGCTCTGAGCAGTTCTTC.